This T cell receptor (beta chain) was retrieved from a study of cytomegalovirus exposure and HLA in healthy donors. Profiled with immunoSEQ multiplex PCR; TCRdb holds only in-frame clones, not every one. Of some 200,000 clones listed, roughly 84% are singletons. The donors formed part of the 120-subject validation cohort, distinct from the roughly 640-subject first cohort. The CDR3 contains 13 residues. V lost 6 bases and J lost 9, with 15 bases in between. Germline V gives CDR1 MNHEY, CDR2 SVGAGI. Broader study findings: Reports credit the classifier with highly specific, highly sensitive diagnosis of cytomegalovirus status.

On this clone: The target antigen is unknown.

Sequenced material: PBMCs. This chain uses TRBV6-5 with TRBJ1-5, with no clear D. The TCR comes from a woman in her late teens or twenties in good health and CMV-seropositive. The CDR3 loop is CASRAGRYGPQHF. The CDR3 coding sequence is TGTGCCAGCAGAGCGGGGAGGTACGGGCCCCAGCATTTT.